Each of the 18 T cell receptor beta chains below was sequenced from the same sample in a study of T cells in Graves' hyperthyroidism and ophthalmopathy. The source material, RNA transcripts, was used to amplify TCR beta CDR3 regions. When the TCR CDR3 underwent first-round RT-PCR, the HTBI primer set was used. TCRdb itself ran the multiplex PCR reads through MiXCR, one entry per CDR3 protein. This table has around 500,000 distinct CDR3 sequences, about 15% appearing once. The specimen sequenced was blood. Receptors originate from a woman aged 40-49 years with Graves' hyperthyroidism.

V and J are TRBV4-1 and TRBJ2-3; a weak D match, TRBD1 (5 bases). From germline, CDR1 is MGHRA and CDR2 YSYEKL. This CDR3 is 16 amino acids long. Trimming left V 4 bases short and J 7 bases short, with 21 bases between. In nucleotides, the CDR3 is TGCGCCAGCAGCCGAGCACAGGAGCAGACCCATCATACGCAGTATTTT. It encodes CASSRAQEQTHHTQYF.

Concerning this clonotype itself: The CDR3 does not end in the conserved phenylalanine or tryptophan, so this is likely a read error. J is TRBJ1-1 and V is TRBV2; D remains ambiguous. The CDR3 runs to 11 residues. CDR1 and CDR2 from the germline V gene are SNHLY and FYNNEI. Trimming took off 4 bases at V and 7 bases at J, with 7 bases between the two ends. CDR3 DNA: TGTGCCAGCAGTGGCGGGTTTGAAGCTTTCCTT. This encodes CASSGGFEAFL.

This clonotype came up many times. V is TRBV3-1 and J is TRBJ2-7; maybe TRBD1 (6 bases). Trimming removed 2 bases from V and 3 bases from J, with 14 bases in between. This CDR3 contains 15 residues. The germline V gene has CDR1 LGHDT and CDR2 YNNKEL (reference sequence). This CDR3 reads CASSQPGHGSYEQYF. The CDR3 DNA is TGTGCCAGCAGCCAACCGGGACACGGCAGCTACGAGCAGTACTTC.

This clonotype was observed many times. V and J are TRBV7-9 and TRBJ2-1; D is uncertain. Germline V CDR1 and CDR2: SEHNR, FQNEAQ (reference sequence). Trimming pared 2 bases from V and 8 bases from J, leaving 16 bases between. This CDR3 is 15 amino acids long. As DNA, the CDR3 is TGTGCCAGCAGCTTAAGGGCCCCTGGAGTAGATGAGCAGTTCTTC. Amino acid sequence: CASSLRAPGVDEQFF.

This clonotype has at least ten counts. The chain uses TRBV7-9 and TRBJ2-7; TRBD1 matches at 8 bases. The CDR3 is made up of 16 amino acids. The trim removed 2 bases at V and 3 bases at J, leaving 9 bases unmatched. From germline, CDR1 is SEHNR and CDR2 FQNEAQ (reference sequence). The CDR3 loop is CASSLIEQGGFYEQYF. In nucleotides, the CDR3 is TGTGCCAGCAGCTTAATAGAACAGGGGGGTTTCTACGAGCAGTACTTC.

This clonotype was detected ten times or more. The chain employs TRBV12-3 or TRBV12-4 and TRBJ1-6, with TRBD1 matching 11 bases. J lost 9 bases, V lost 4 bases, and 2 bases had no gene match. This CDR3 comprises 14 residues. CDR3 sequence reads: CASSWTGGGSPLHF. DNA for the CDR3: TGTGCCAGCAGTTGGACAGGGGGCGGTTCACCCCTCCACTTT.

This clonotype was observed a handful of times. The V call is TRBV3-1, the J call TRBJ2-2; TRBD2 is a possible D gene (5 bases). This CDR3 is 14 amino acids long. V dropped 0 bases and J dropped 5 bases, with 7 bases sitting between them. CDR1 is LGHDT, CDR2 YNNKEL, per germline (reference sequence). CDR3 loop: CASSQEGGTGELFF. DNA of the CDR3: TGTGCCAGCAGCCAAGAGGGCGGGACCGGGGAGCTGTTTTTT.

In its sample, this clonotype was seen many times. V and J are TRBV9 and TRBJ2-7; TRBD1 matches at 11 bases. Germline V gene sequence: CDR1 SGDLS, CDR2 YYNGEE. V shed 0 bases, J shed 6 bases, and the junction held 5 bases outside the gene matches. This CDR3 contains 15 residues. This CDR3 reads CASSVEGQGASEQYF. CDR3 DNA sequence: TGTGCCAGCAGCGTAGAAGGACAGGGGGCAAGCGAGCAGTACTTC.

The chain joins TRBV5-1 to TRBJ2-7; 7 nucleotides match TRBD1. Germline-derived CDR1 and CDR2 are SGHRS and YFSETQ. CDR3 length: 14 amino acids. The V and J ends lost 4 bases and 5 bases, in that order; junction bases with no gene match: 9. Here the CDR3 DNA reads TGCGCCAGCAGCCCGGGGACAGTATCCGACGAGCAGTACTTC. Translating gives CASSPGTVSDEQYF.

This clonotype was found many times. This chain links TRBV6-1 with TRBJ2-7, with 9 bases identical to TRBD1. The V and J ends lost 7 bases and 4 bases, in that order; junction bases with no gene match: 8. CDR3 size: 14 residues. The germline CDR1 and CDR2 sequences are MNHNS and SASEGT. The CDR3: CASTQQGAKYEQYF. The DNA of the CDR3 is TGTGCCAGCACCCAACAGGGGGCTAAGTACGAGCAGTACTTC.

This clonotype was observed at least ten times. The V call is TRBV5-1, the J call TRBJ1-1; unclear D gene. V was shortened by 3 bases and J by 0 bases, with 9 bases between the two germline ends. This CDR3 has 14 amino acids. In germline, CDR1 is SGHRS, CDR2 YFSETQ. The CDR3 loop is CASSSNNMNTEAFF. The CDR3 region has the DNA TGCGCCAGCAGCTCAAATAACATGAACACTGAAGCTTTCTTT.

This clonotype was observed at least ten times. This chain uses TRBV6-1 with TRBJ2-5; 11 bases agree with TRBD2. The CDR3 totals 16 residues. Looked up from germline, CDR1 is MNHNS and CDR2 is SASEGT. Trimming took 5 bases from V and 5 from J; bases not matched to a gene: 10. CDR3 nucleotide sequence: TGTGCCAGCAGTCCTACTAGCGGGAGACTTCATGAGACCCAGTACTTC. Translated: CASSPTSGRLHETQYF.

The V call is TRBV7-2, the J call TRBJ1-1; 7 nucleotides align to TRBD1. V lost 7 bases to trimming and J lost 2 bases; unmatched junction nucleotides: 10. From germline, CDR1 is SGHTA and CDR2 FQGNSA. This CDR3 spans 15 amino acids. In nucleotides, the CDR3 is TGTGCCAGCAAAAAAACTCAGGGGGTTAACACTGAAGCTTTCTTT. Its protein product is CASKKTQGVNTEAFF. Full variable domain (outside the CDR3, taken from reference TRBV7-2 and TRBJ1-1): GAGVSQSPSNKVTEKGKDVELRCDPISGHTALYWYRQSLGQGLEFLIYFQGNSAPDKSGLPSDRFSAERTGGSVSTLTIQRTQQEDSAVYLCASKKTQGVNTEAFFGQGTRLTVV.

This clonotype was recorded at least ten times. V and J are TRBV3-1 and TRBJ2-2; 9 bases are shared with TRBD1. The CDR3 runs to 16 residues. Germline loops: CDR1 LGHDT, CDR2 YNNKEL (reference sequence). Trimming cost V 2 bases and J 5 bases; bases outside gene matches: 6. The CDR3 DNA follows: TGTGCCAGCAGCCAACTACAGGGGGCGAGTACCGGGGAGCTGTTTTTT. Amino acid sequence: CASSQLQGASTGELFF.

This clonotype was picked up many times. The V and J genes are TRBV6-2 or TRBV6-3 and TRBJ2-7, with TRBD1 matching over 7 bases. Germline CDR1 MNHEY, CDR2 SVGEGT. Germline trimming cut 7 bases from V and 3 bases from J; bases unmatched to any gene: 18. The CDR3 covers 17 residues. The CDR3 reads CASTSAGKGGTLYEQYF. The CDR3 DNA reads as TGTGCCAGCACCTCAGCCGGAAAAGGGGGCACCCTCTACGAGCAGTACTTC.

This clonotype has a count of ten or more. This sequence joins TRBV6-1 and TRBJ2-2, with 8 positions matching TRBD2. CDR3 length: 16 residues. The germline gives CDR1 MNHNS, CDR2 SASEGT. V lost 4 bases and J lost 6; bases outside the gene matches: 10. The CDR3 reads CASSGAAGVVAGELFF. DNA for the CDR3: TGTGCCAGCAGTGGTGCAGCGGGAGTAGTGGCCGGGGAGCTGTTTTTT.

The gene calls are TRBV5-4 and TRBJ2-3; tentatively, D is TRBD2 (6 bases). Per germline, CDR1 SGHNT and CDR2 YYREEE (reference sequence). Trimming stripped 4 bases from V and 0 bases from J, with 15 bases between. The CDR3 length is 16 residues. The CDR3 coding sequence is TGTGCCAGCAGCCCGGCTACTAGCAGCAGCACAGATACGCAGTATTTT. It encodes CASSPATSSSTDTQYF. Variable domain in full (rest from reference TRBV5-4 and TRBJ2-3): ETGVTQSPTHLIKTRGQQVTLRCSSQSGHNTVSWYQQALGQGPQFIFQYYREEENGRGNFPPRFSGLQFPNYSSELNVNALELDDSALYLCASSPATSSSTDTQYFGPGTRLTVL.

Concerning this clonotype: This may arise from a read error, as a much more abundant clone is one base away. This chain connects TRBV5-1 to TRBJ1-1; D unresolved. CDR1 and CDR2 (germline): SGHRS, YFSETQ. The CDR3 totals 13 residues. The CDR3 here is CASSLPPNTEASF. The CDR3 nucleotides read TGCGCCAGCAGCTTGCCACCGAACACTGAAGCTTCCTTT.